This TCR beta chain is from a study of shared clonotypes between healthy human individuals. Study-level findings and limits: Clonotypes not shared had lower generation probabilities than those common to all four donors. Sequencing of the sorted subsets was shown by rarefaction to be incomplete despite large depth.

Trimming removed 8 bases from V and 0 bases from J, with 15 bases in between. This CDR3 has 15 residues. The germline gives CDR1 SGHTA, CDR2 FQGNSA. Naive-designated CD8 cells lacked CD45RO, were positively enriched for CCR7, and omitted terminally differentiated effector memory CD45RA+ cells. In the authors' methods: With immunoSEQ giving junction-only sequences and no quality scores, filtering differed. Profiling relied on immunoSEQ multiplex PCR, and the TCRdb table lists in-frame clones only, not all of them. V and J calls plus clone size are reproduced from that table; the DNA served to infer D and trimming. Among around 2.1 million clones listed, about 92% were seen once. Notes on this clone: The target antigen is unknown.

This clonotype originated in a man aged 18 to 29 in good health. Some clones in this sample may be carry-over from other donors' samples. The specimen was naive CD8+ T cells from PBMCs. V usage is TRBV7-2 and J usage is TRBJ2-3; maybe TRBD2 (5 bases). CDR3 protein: CASLYMGSSTDTQYF. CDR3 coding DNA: TGTGCCAGCCTTTACATGGGGAGCAGCACAGATACGCAGTATTTT. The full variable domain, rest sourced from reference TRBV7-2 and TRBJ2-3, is GAGVSQSPSNKVTEKGKDVELRCDPISGHTALYWYRQSLGQGLEFLIYFQGNSAPDKSGLPSDRFSAERTGGSVSTLTIQRTQQEDSAVYLCASLYMGSSTDTQYFGPGTRLTVL.